Included here is one T cell receptor beta chain sequence, with context. This CDR3 has 15 residues. V lost 5 bases, J lost 0 bases, and 4 bases stayed unmatched. Germline V gene data show CDR1 as MNHEY and CDR2 as SVGEGT. This sample was included in a study of blood T cell repertoires in COVID-19. The table came from immunoSEQ multiplex PCR; TCRdb's copy has only in-frame clones and leaves some out. The table records about 150,000 clones, about nine tenths of them present only once. Specimen: peripheral blood. This clonotype was obtained from a woman aged 60 to 75 with active or convalescent COVID-19. The chain has TRBV6-2 or TRBV6-3 and TRBJ1-5; 7 nucleotides line up with TRBD1. CDR3 residues: CASSPGTASNQPQHF. CDR3 in DNA: TGTGCCAGCAGTCCAGGGACAGCTAGCAATCAGCCCCAGCATTTT.